The sequence of this T cell receptor beta chain was determined in a study of shared clonotypes between healthy human individuals. Study-wide points: Four donors held 4.5% to 5% of naive CD4 clonotypes in common. Larger richness was generally estimated for naive than memory subsets.

CD8 cells classed as naive were CD45RO-negative and positively selected for CCR7, excluding terminally differentiated effector memory CD45RA+ cells. Using immunoSEQ multiplex PCR, the repertoire was profiled, and TCRdb retains in-frame clones only, with some absent. The data show fewer than 850,000 clones, 90% to 97% seen once. Germline V gene sequence: CDR1 ENHRY, CDR2 SYGVKD. The length of the CDR3 is 17 residues. As for this clone: No antigen is known for it.

The TCR comes from a young man in good health. This chain uses TRBV10-3 with TRBJ2-1; D is unresolved. Specimen: naive CD8+ T cells sorted from blood. The DNA for the CDR3 is TGTGCGACTGACCCCGGCCCTGGGGATAGCTCCTACAATGAGCAGTTCTTC. It codes for CATDPGPGDSSYNEQFF.